This T cell receptor (beta chain) appears in the sequencing data of a study of cytomegalovirus exposure and HLA in healthy donors. The overall study: Both the approximately 120 validation repertoires and the approximately 620 first-cohort repertoires used the same platform, as reported by a later analysis.

Study-wide points: TCR clusters originating in the first cohort tended to co-occur in the 100 to 150 validation repertoires, according to a later analysis. Cytomegalovirus status, reportedly, was diagnosed with high specificity and sensitivity by the classifier.

Comment on this clone: What it recognizes is unknown.

Generated by immunoSEQ multiplex PCR, the TCRdb table keeps only in-frame clones and is missing some. Of 100,000 or so clones listed, roughly 85% are singletons. The V gene end was trimmed by 5 bases and the J gene end by 0 bases; junction bases not matched to a gene: 7. The germline V gene has CDR1 LGHNT and CDR2 FRNRAP. This CDR3 contains 18 residues. Material for sequencing was PBMCs. The receptor's source is a man aged 18 to 29 in good health and CMV-seropositive. V is TRBV12-5 and J is TRBJ2-3; 14 bases line up with TRBD2. The CDR3 spells CASGLGLAGVPSTDTQYF. CDR3 DNA sequence: TGTGCTAGTGGTCTGGGACTAGCGGGAGTTCCGAGCACAGATACGCAGTATTTT. Full variable domain (remainder filled in from reference TRBV12-5 and TRBJ2-3): DARVTQTPRHKVTEMGQEVTMRCQPILGHNTVFWYRQTMMQGLELLAYFRNRAPLDDSGMPKDRFSAEMPDATLATLKIQPSEPRDSAVYFCASGLGLAGVPSTDTQYFGPGTRLTVL.